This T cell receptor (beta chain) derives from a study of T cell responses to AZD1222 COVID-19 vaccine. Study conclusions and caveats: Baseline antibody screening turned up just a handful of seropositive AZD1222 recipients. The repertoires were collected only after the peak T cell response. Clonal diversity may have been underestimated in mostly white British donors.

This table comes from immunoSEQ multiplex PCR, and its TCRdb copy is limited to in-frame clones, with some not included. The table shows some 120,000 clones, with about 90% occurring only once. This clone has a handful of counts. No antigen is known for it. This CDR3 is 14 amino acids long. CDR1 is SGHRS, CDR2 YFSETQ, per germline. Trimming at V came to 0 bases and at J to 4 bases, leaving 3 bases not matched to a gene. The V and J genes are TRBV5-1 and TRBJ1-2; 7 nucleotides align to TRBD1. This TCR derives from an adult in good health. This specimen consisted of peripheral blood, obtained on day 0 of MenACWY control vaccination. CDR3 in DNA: TGCGCCAGCAGCTTGGAGGGACAGCGCTATGGCTACACCTTC. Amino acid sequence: CASSLEGQRYGYTF.